This TCR beta chain was identified during a study of T cell responses to AZD1222 COVID-19 vaccine. Clones were sequenced by immunoSEQ multiplex PCR, and TCRdb holds only the in-frame ones, with some missing. The sample consists of about 26,000 clones, 80% to 90% of them appearing once. This CDR3 region has 18 residues. Germline V lookup: CDR1 LGHNA, CDR2 YSLEER. The V end lost 0 bases, the J end lost 6 bases, and 20 bases lay between the germline ends. The TCR was taken from an adult who received the AZD1222 COVID-19 vaccine. The source was peripheral blood, collected 28 days after the second AZD1222 dose. The V gene is TRBV4-3, the J gene TRBJ2-2; D ambiguous. Here the CDR3 DNA reads TGCGCCAGCAGCCAAGATCCGATCGGCCTTTCGTGGGCCGGGGAGCTGTTTTTT. This gives the protein CASSQDPIGLSWAGELFF.